Listed below are T cell receptor beta chains from one sample, sequenced in a study of blood T cell repertoires in COVID-19. This table comes from immunoSEQ multiplex PCR, and its TCRdb copy is limited to in-frame clones, with some not included. The data contain some 10,000 clones, approximately 88% of them singletons. The sequenced material came from peripheral blood. These receptors originate from a human donor in a cohort sampled during active COVID-19. CDR3s include the opening cysteine and the closing phenylalanine or tryptophan. D genes are given only for firm matches. The size field is filled for only some rows; it gives once, few, many or a size class.

D gene,V gene,clone size,J gene,CDR3 DNA,CDR3 protein
TRBD1,TRBV2,NA,TRBJ2-4,TGTGCCAGCAGAGCCGGGACAGCCTTCACCAAAAACATTCAGTACTTC,CASRAGTAFTKNIQYF
TRBD2,TRBV24-1,NA,TRBJ2-1,TGTGCCACAGGACTAGCGGGAGCCTACAATGAGCAGTTCTTC,CATGLAGAYNEQFF
TRBD1,TRBV7-4,NA,TRBJ2-7,TGTGCCAGCAGCGCACACCTAGGGACAGTGGGTTGGTACGAGCAGTACTTC,CASSAHLGTVGWYEQYF
NA,TRBV2,NA,TRBJ2-3,TGTGCCAGCAGTGGCGCCCCTGGCACAGATACGCAGTATTTT,CASSGAPGTDTQYF
TRBD2,TRBV7-9,NA,TRBJ2-3,TGTGCCAGCAGCTCACCCCGTCCAGGGTGGAGCGGGAATACGCAGTATTTT,CASSSPRPGWSGNTQYF
TRBD1,TRBV7-7,NA,TRBJ1-1,TGTGCCAGCAGCTTAACCCCGGGACAGGGTTACACTGAAGCTTTCTTT,CASSLTPGQGYTEAFF
TRBD2,TRBV10-3,NA,TRBJ2-5,TGTGCCATCAGTGAAGGGACTAGAGATCGGGAGACCCAGTACTTC,CAISEGTRDRETQYF
TRBD2,TRBV5-1,NA,TRBJ2-1,TGCGCCAGCGGTATTACTAGCGGTGGCTCCTACAATGAGCAGTTCTTC,CASGITSGGSYNEQFF
NA,TRBV14,NA,TRBJ2-1,TGTGCCAGCAGCCAAGATGGGTGGGCCAATGAGCAGTTCTTC,CASSQDGWANEQFF
NA,TRBV6-5,NA,TRBJ2-2,TGTGCCAGCAGCCCCTCCTCTTTCAACACCGGGGAGCTGTTTTTT,CASSPSSFNTGELFF
NA,TRBV29-1,NA,TRBJ2-2,TGCAGCGCCTCCACAGTGAACACCGGGGAGCTGTTTTTT,CSASTVNTGELFF
TRBD1,TRBV2,NA,TRBJ1-1,TGTGCCAGCACCCAGACAGGGGCTAACACTGAAGCTTTCTTT,CASTQTGANTEAFF
NA,TRBV6-4,NA,TRBJ2-3,TGTGCCAGCAGTACCGGGACAAACCCGGCAGATACGCAGTATTTT,CASSTGTNPADTQYF
TRBD2,TRBV11-2,NA,TRBJ2-1,TGTGCCAGCAGCACGGAGGGCCTAGCGGAAAATGAGCAGTTCTTC,CASSTEGLAENEQFF
NA,TRBV19,NA,TRBJ2-7,TGTGCCAGTAGTATGAACAGGGAGTACGAGCAGTACTTC,CASSMNREYEQYF
NA,TRBV19,NA,TRBJ2-3,TGTGCCAGTAGTACGGTGAGGGCAGATACGCAGTATTTT,CASSTVRADTQYF
TRBD1,TRBV27,NA,TRBJ1-4,TGTGCCAGCAGTTTATCTTACAGGGGGCTGACTAATGAAAAACTGTTTTTT,CASSLSYRGLTNEKLFF
NA,TRBV4-1,NA,TRBJ1-1,TGCGCCAGCAGCCAATCGGTGAACACTGAAGCTTTCTTT,CASSQSVNTEAFF
TRBD1,TRBV28,NA,TRBJ1-3,TGTGCCAGCAGTTCATACGCCTCAGGGGGCCTTGGAAACACCATATATTTT,CASSSYASGGLGNTIYF
TRBD1,TRBV24-1,few,TRBJ2-2,TGTGCCACCAGTGATCCTACAGGGGGCGCGTACACCGGGGAGCTGTTTTTT,CATSDPTGGAYTGELFF
NA,TRBV6-5,NA,TRBJ1-3,TGTGCCAGCTCTGCGGGGGGCTCTGGAAACACCATATATTTT,CASSAGGSGNTIYF
NA,TRBV19,NA,TRBJ1-4,TGTGCCAGTAGTATAGGTTGGCAGAATGAAAAACTGTTTTTT,CASSIGWQNEKLFF
TRBD2,TRBV19,NA,TRBJ2-1,TGTGCCAGTAACTCGAATGGGGCTAGCGGGAGGGCCTATGAGCAGTTCTTC,CASNSNGASGRAYEQFF
NA,TRBV11-2,NA,TRBJ2-1,TGTGCCAGCAGCCCTAGCCCTTCAGACTACAATGAGCAGTTCTTC,CASSPSPSDYNEQFF
TRBD2,TRBV3-1/TRBV3-2,NA,TRBJ2-7,TGTGCCAGCAGCCAAGCCCGAATAACTAGCGGGAGGGCCCAAAACGAGCAGTACTTC,CASSQARITSGRAQNEQYF
NA,TRBV6-5,NA,TRBJ2-7,TGTGCCAGCAGTTACGCGGAAGGCTACGAGCAGTACTTC,CASSYAEGYEQYF
NA,TRBV7-8,NA,TRBJ1-5,TGTGCCAGCAGCTTAGACAGAAATCAGCCCCAGCATTTT,CASSLDRNQPQHF
TRBD1,TRBV6-6,NA,TRBJ2-3,TGTGCCAGCAATCCCCGGGACAGGGGCAGCACAGATACGCAGTATTTT,CASNPRDRGSTDTQYF
NA,TRBV24-1,NA,TRBJ2-1,TGTGCCACCAGTGATTCGGCTAGCTACTCCTACAATGAGCAGTTCTTC,CATSDSASYSYNEQFF
TRBD2,TRBV5-4,NA,TRBJ2-7,TGTGCCAGCAGCTTGACCAGCGGGAGCGAAGGCGAGCAGTACTTC,CASSLTSGSEGEQYF
NA,TRBV27,NA,TRBJ1-2,TGTGCCAGCAGTGACCATTCGACAGGAAACTATGGCTACACCTTC,CASSDHSTGNYGYTF
NA,TRBV2,once,TRBJ2-3,TGTGCCAGCAGTGAACAGGGGGGTACAGATACGCAGTATTTT,CASSEQGGTDTQYF
NA,TRBV4-1,NA,TRBJ2-1,TGCGCCAGCAGCCAAGCCATGGTAGTCCGGTACAATGAGCAGTTCTTC,CASSQAMVVRYNEQFF
TRBD1,TRBV28,once,TRBJ2-7,TGTGCCAGCAGTATGACAGGGGGGTATCTCTACGAGCAGTACTTC,CASSMTGGYLYEQYF
NA,TRBV30,NA,TRBJ2-1,TGTGCCTGGAAGCCAGGCTCCTACAATGAGCAGTTCTTC,CAWKPGSYNEQFF
NA,TRBV7-2,NA,TRBJ1-6,TGTGCCAGCAGCTTAGTAGTACAGGCAAATTCACCCCTCCACTTT,CASSLVVQANSPLHF
TRBD2,TRBV5-1,NA,TRBJ2-2,TGCGCCAGCAGCTTCTTGGGTAGCGGGAGGCTGGACACCGGGGAGCTGTTTTTT,CASSFLGSGRLDTGELFF
TRBD2,TRBV11-2,NA,TRBJ2-3,TGTGCCAGCAGCCCTAACGGACTAGCGGGAGAGAGAGAGTATTTT,CASSPNGLAGEREYF
TRBD2,TRBV2,NA,TRBJ2-3,TGTGCCAGCAGCCTGGGACTAGCGGGCCCAACCACAGATACGCAGTATTTT,CASSLGLAGPTTDTQYF
TRBD1,TRBV30,NA,TRBJ1-1,TGTGCCTGGAGTACCTTGACAGGGGGTCACACTGAAGCTTTCTTT,CAWSTLTGGHTEAFF
TRBD1,TRBV6-5,NA,TRBJ1-1,TGTGCCAGCAGTTTCCGGGACAGGGGTTTCACTGAAGCTTTCTTT,CASSFRDRGFTEAFF
NA,TRBV2,NA,TRBJ1-1,TGTGCCAGCAGTTCGGACAGCACTGAAGCTTTCTTT,CASSSDSTEAFF
TRBD1,TRBV4-2,once,TRBJ2-7,TGTGCCAGCAGCCAAGATGCAAACAGGGGCAGCAACGAGCAGTACTTC,CASSQDANRGSNEQYF
TRBD2,TRBV6-2/TRBV6-3,NA,TRBJ2-5,TGTGCCAGCAGTTACTCAGTTATAGCGGGTGAGGTCTCTGAGACCCAGTACTTC,CASSYSVIAGEVSETQYF
TRBD2,TRBV5-1,NA,TRBJ2-2,TGCGCCAGCAGCGAAACTAGCGGGAGGGCCACCGGGGAGCTGTTTTTT,CASSETSGRATGELFF
NA,TRBV13,NA,TRBJ2-2,TGTGCCAGCAGCTTCGGGCAGGGAAACACCGGGGAGCTGTTTTTT,CASSFGQGNTGELFF
TRBD1,TRBV5-1,NA,TRBJ2-1,TGCGCCAGCAGCTTGGAAGGGACAGGGATCCACAATGAGCAGTTCTTC,CASSLEGTGIHNEQFF
NA,TRBV19,NA,TRBJ2-7,TGTGCCAGTAGTATAAAACAGGACTACGAGCAGTACTTC,CASSIKQDYEQYF
NA,TRBV3-1/TRBV3-2,NA,TRBJ1-2,TGTGCCAGCAGCCCCTGGAGGGACGACTATGGCTACACCTTC,CASSPWRDDYGYTF
TRBD1,TRBV6-5,NA,TRBJ2-7,TGTGCCAGCAGATCGATCGACAGGGGGGAGCAGTACTTC,CASRSIDRGEQYF
NA,TRBV6-1,few,TRBJ2-7,TGTGCCAGCAGTGATCAGGGGTCCTACGAGCAGTACTTC,CASSDQGSYEQYF